A single sample is the source of the 10 T cell receptor beta chains below, sequenced in a study of cytomegalovirus exposure and HLA in healthy donors. PCR employed 60 Vbeta and 13 Jbeta primers. Sequencing used immunoSEQ multiplex PCR; TCRdb keeps in-frame clones, though not all of them. The data contain about 70,000 clones, 68% of them seen just once; the ten biggest clones take up roughly 9.7%. Sequenced material: PBMCs. These TCRs come from a woman in her thirties in good health and CMV-seronegative.

This clone was counted a single time. This chain links TRBV6-6 with TRBJ1-1; possible D gene TRBD1, 5 bases. The CDR3 extends over 15 amino acids. Germline V lookup: CDR1 MNHNY, CDR2 SVGAGI (reference sequence). V was clipped by 6 bases and J by 0 bases, with 14 bases between them. CDR3 loop: CASSGGKLMNTEAFF. The CDR3 coding sequence is TGTGCCAGCAGCGGGGGAAAGCTTATGAACACTGAAGCTTTCTTT.

This clone has a single count. V usage is TRBV2 and J usage is TRBJ1-2; TRBD1 aligns across 12 bases. V was pared by 1 base and J by 3 bases, with 3 bases of the junction left unmatched. The CDR3 consists of 16 residues. CDR1 and CDR2 from the germline V gene are SNHLY and FYNNEI. The CDR3 is CASSEVGQGADYGYTF. The CDR3 bases are TGTGCCAGCAGTGAAGTGGGACAGGGGGCGGACTATGGCTACACCTTC.

The V and J genes are TRBV11-2 and TRBJ1-5; 7 bases map to TRBD1. Germline V lookup: CDR1 SGHAT, CDR2 FQNNGV. The junction had 8 bases not matched to a gene; V was cut back by 3 bases and J by 9 bases. The CDR3 loop spans 14 amino acids. CDR3 sequence: CASSLGQTNRPQHF. As DNA, the CDR3 is TGTGCCAGCAGCTTGGGACAGACTAACCGGCCCCAGCATTTT.

This clone was seen only a few times. The chain combines TRBV7-8 with TRBJ1-6, with a possible D match to TRBD1 (6 bases). This CDR3 is built from 15 residues. Germline V gene lookup returns CDR1 SGHVS and CDR2 FQNEAQ. Trimming shortened V by 5 bases and J by 9 bases, and 17 bases separated the two germline ends. In DNA, the CDR3 is TGTGCCAGCAGCCCCGGACAGCTTGAATCTTCACCCCTCCACTTT. Its translation is CASSPGQLESSPLHF.

V and J are TRBV30 and TRBJ2-3; 7 bases align to TRBD2. The CDR3 runs 13 residues. Per germline, CDR1 GTSNPN and CDR2 SVGIG (reference sequence). With V trimmed by 3 bases and J by 4 bases, 4 bases remained unmatched. This chain's CDR3 is CAWSRGGADTQYF. CDR3 bases: TGTGCCTGGAGCCGGGGAGGGGCAGATACGCAGTATTTT.

The chain joins TRBV5-1 to TRBJ2-1, with a possible D match to TRBD2 (6 bases). Germline V gives CDR1 SGHRS, CDR2 YFSETQ. CDR3 length: 17 amino acids. Trimming removed 6 bases at V and 0 bases at J, with 19 bases between. The DNA for the CDR3 is TGCGCCAGCAATCTAAACGGGGACTTAAGCTCCTACAATGAGCAGTTCTTC. Amino acid sequence: CASNLNGDLSSYNEQFF.

Remarks on this clone: A junction boundary mismatches the germline segment, possibly from a read error. The chain joins TRBV18 to TRBJ1-2; 7 bases agree with TRBD1. CDR1 is KGHSH and CDR2 is LQKENI in the germline V gene. The CDR3 totals 15 residues. CDR3 region: CASSPRQGFLELNPF. CDR3 in DNA: TGTGCCAGCTCACCACGACAGGGTTTTTTGGAATTGAACCCCTTC. The complete variable domain, with remaining parts taken from reference TRBV18 and TRBJ1-2, reads NAGVMQNPRHLVRRRGQEARLRCSPMKGHSHVYWYRQLPEEGLKFMVYLQKENIIDESGMPKERFSAEFPKEGPSILRIQQVVRGDSAAYFCASSPRQGFLELNPFGSGTRLTVV.

The chain couples TRBV14 to TRBJ1-4, with 7 bases fitting TRBD1. In germline, CDR1 is SGHDN, CDR2 FVKESK. Trimming cost V 1 base and J 2 bases; bases outside gene matches: 10. CDR3 length: 18 amino acids. CDR3 DNA sequence: TGTGCCAGCAGCCAAGCGGGTTGGAGGGGGCTCACTAATGAAAAACTGTTTTTT. It translates to CASSQAGWRGLTNEKLFF.

Worth noting for this clone: A far larger clone differs by one base, so this is likely a read error. The genes are TRBV7-9 and TRBJ1-5, with D unresolved. Trimming took 5 bases from V and 4 from J, leaving 12 bases between them. The CDR3 consists of 14 residues. Looked up from germline, CDR1 is SEHNR and CDR2 is FQNEAQ (reference sequence). The CDR3 nucleotides read TGTGCCAGCAGCCCACCAGCGGAAAATCAGCCCCAGCATTTT. Translating it yields CASSPPAENQPQHF.

This chain links TRBV7-2 with TRBJ2-7; D not resolved. This CDR3 is 14 amino acids long. CDR1 and CDR2 (germline): SGHTA, FQGNSA. V lost 5 bases, J lost 3 bases, and 14 bases lay in between. The CDR3 spells CASSPTPGFYEQYF. The DNA of the CDR3 is TGTGCCAGCAGCCCAACCCCAGGCTTCTACGAGCAGTACTTC.